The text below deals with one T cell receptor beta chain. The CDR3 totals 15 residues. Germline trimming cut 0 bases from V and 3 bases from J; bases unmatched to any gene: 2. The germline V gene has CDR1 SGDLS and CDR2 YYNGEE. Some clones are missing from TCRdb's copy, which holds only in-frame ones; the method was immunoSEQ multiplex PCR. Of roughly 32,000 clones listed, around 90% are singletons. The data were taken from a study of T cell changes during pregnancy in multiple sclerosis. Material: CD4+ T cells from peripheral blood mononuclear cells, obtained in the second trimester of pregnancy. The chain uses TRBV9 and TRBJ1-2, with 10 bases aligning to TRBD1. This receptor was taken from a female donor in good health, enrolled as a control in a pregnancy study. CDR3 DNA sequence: TGTGCCAGCAGCGTAGGGGGGACAGGGGACTATGGCTACACCTTC. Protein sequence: CASSVGGTGDYGYTF.